These 7 T cell receptor beta chains share one sample of origin, sequenced in a study of blood T cells in healthy people across ages. Primers used in a second PCR of roughly 7 to 12 cycles were a sample-barcoded 5' primer and a J-beta primer mix. Each CDR3 protein gets one entry after TCRdb re-called the 5' RACE reads with MiXCR. The sample contains 800,000 to 900,000 distinct CDR3 sequences, around 62% of which appear only once. Material: blood. These TCRs come from a man younger than 45 in good health.

This clonotype was detected only a few times. The V gene is TRBV6-5, the J gene TRBJ2-1; unclear D gene. Germline CDR1 is MNHEY and CDR2 is SVGAGI. The V end lost 5 bases, the J end lost 8 bases, and 7 bases lay between the germline ends. The CDR3 has 11 amino acids. CDR3 DNA: TGTGCCAGCAGTGCTTGGGATGAGCAGTTCTTC. It yields the protein CASSAWDEQFF.

The chain combines TRBV20-1 with TRBJ1-1, with 7 bases fitting TRBD1. Germline lookup yields CDR1 DFQATT and CDR2 SNEGSKA (reference sequence). V shed 3 bases, J shed 0 bases, and the junction held 7 bases outside the gene matches. This CDR3 contains 15 residues. The CDR3 reads CSASILTGMNTEAFF. The CDR3 DNA reads TGCAGTGCTAGCATTTTGACAGGGATGAACACTGAAGCTTTCTTT.

The V gene is TRBV20-1, the J gene TRBJ1-6, with 7 bases fitting TRBD1. The V segment lost 1 base and the J segment 10 bases; nucleotides outside the gene matches: 10. Germline CDR1 is DFQATT and CDR2 is SNEGSKA (reference sequence). The CDR3 is 15 amino acids. The CDR3 here is CSARVPQGQLSPLHF. The CDR3 DNA reads TGCAGTGCTAGAGTCCCACAGGGGCAGTTGTCACCCCTCCACTTT.

Comment on this clonotype: Here the CDR3 omits its conserved ending phenylalanine or tryptophan, so a read error is the likely source. The rearrangement joins TRBV28 to TRBJ2-7; 8 bases agree with TRBD2. The trim removed 2 bases at V and 2 bases at J, leaving 5 bases unmatched. This CDR3 region has 15 residues. Germline V lookup: CDR1 MDHEN, CDR2 SYDVKM. CDR3 nucleotides: TGTGCCAGCAGTTTACAGCGGGGGAGGACCTACGAGCAGTACTAC. This gives the protein CASSLQRGRTYEQYY.

This sequence joins TRBV20-1 and TRBJ2-3; no definite D call. The V gene's germline CDR1 is DFQATT and CDR2 SNEGSKA (reference sequence). This CDR3 has 11 amino acids. The V and J ends lost 1 base and 6 bases respectively, with 5 bases between them. The CDR3 loop reads CSARVADTQYF. In nucleotides, the CDR3 is TGCAGTGCTAGAGTGGCGGATACGCAGTATTTT.

This chain connects TRBV6-2 or TRBV6-3 to TRBJ1-2; possibly TRBD1 for D (5 bases). CDR3 size: 13 residues. V dropped 5 bases and J dropped 8 bases, with 15 bases sitting between them. The germline V gene has CDR1 MNHEY and CDR2 SVGEGT. The CDR3: CASSTNRDSGYTF. The CDR3 nucleotides are TGTGCCAGCAGTACCAACCGGGACTCAGGCTACACCTTC.

The chain has TRBV12-3 or TRBV12-4 and TRBJ1-5, with D unclear. The CDR3 is made up of 14 amino acids. The V end lost 5 bases, the J end lost 7 bases, and 15 bases lay between the germline ends. In DNA, the CDR3 is TGTGCCAGCAGTCCCCTGACCCTGGGGCAGCCCCAGCATTTT. It encodes CASSPLTLGQPQHF.